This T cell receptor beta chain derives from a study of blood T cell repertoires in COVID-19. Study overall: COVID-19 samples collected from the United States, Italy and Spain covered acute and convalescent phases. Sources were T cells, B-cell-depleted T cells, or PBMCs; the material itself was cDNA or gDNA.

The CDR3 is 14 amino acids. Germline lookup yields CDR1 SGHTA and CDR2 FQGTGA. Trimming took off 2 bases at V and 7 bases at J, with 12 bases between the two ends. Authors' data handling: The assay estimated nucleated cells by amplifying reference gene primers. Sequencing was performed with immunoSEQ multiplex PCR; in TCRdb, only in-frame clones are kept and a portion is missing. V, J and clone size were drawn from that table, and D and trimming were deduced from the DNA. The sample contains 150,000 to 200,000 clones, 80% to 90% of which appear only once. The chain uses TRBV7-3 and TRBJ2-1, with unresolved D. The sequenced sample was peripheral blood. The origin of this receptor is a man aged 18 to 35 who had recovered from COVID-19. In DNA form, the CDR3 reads TGTGCCAGCAGCTTAGGCCCGCTCTTAAATGAGCAGTTCTTC. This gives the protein CASSLGPLLNEQFF. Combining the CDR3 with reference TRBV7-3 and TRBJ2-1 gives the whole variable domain GAGVSQTPSNKVTEKGKYVELRCDPISGHTALYWYRQSLGQGPEFLIYFQGTGAADDSGLPNDRFFAVRPEGSVSTLKIQRTERGDSAVYLCASSLGPLLNEQFFGPGTRLTVL.